This paragraph reports one TCR beta chain. Its matching antigen is unknown. Germline is not matched at one junction end, which may reflect a read error. The data derive from a study of CD4 T cells in relation to SARS-CoV-2 and coronaviruses. About the study: PBMCs were cultured with antigen for roughly 10 days before TCR beta sequencing.

Per the germline V gene, CDR1 is KGHDR and CDR2 is SFDVKD. This CDR3 has 12 amino acids. CD4+ T cells from unexposed donors were obtained before the COVID-19 pandemic (2011-2018). Isolation of CD4+ T cells took place after about 10 days in culture. Each well had approximately 2.2 million PBMCs in around 5.3% human AB serum with IL-2. Method: immunoSEQ multiplex PCR; TCRdb's copy keeps in-frame clones and lacks some. This table holds roughly 17,000 clones, around 77% found once. General study points: Crossreactive clones expanded significantly less to SARS-CoV-2 than monoreactive clones.

The sequence was obtained from a human donor in good health. Sequenced input: CD4+ T cells from PBMCs, cultured in vitro. The chain uses TRBV24-1 and TRBJ2-1; 8 bases are shared with TRBD2. DNA of the CDR3: TGTGCCACCAGTGATGAAGTAGCGGGATGGGTCTTC. Protein product: CATSDEVAGWVF.